Detailed here is one TCR beta chain. The target antigen is unknown. These data belong to a study of shared clonotypes between healthy human individuals. Regarding the study as a whole: Clonotypes shared by all four sorted-subset donors had higher generation probabilities than non-shared clonotypes.

Partitioning of CD4+ cells yielded a CD45RA+ naive subset and a CD45RA-negative memory subset. Trimming took 1 base from V and 4 from J, leaving 16 bases between them. CDR1 and CDR2 from the germline V gene are GTSNPN and SVGIG (reference sequence). The CDR3 sequence is 15 residues long. Execution of the assay was at deep level. The method was immunoSEQ multiplex PCR; TCRdb's version includes in-frame clones alone and lacks a portion of them. The sample lists 950,000 to 1,200,000 clones; around 77% were seen once. The chain links TRBV30 to TRBJ1-1; the D gene is possibly TRBD1 (5 bases). This receptor was taken from a man between 18 and 29 years old in good health. Some clones in this sample may be carry-over from other donors' samples. What was sequenced was memory CD4+ T cells from PBMCs. Subset described: CD45RA-negative fraction. In DNA form, the CDR3 reads TGTGCCTGGAGTGCCCTCCATCAGGGAGTCACTGAAGCTTTCTTT. It encodes CAWSALHQGVTEAFF.